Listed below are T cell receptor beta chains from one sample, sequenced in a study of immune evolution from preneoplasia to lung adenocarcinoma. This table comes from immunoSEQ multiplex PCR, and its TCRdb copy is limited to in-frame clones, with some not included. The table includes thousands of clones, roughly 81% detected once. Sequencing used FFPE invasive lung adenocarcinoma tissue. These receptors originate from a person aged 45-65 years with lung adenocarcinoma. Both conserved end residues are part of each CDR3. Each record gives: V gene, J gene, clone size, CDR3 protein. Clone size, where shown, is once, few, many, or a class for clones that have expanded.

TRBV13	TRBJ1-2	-	CASSRYRLLANYGYTF
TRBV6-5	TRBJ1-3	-	CASSYTRNAGNTIYF
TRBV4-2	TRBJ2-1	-	CASSHNNEQFF
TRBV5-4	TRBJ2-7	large	CASRPDRGDYEQYF
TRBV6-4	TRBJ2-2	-	CASSEGLTGELFF
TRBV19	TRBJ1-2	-	CASGKGGSNYGYTF
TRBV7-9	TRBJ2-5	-	CASSFGSSLKTQYF
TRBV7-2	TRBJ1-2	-	CASSLAAGDGYTF
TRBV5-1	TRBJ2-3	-	CASSLDKRDTQYF
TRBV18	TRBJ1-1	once	CASSPRDSRNTEAFF
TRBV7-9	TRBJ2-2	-	CASSFWGPKTGELFF
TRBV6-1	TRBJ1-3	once	CASSNLGTNRNTIYF
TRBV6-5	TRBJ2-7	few	CASRDRLYEQYF
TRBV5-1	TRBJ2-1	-	CASSRGPGAYNEQFF
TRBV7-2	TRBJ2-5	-	CASSGRLLAGPGETQYF